This T cell receptor (beta chain) was captured in a study of T-cell memory formation after mild COVID-19. Study results and caveats: CD4+ contracting clones were found mainly in CM and EM, and CD8+ ones in EMRA.

TCRdb reprocessed the 5' RACE reads via MiXCR and lists one record per CDR3 protein. The sample carries some 160,000 distinct CDR3 sequences, 13% recorded once. Note on this clonotype: Antigen: not known.

CDR1 MNHEY and CDR2 SVGEGT come from the germline V gene. After removal of 8 bases from V and 8 bases from J, the junction contained 5 bases not matched to a gene. There are 12 residues in the CDR3. The chain combines TRBV6-2 or TRBV6-3 with TRBJ1-2, with 10 bases aligning to TRBD1. The sequencing input was PBMCs or a T cell subset sorted from them (not recorded which). The TCR originated in a man between 18 and 29 years old who had mild COVID-19 (a few samples of this study predate the infection). Cell type and time point are not known. The CDR3 nucleotides read TGTGCCAGCGGAGACAGGGGGCACGGCTACACCTTC. It yields the protein CASGDRGHGYTF.